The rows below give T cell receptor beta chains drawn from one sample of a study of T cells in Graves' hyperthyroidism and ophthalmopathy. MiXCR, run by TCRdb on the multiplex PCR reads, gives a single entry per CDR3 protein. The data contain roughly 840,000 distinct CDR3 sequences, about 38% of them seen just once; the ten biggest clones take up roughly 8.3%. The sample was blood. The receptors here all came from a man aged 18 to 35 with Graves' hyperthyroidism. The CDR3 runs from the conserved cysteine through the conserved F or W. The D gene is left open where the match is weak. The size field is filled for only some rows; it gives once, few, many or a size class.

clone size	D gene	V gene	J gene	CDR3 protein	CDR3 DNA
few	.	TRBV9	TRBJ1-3	CASSEGGAPGNTIYF	TGTGCCAGCAGCGAGGGGGGAGCTCCTGGAAACACCATATATTTT
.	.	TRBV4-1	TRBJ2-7	CASSQTSGDEQYF	TGCGCCAGCAGCCAAACGTCGGGGGACGAGCAGTACTTC
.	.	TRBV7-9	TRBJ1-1	CASSLGGGTEALF	TGTGCCAGCAGCTTAGGGGGAGGAACTGAAGCTCTCTTT
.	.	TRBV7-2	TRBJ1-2	CASSHSARNYGYTF	TGTGCCAGCAGCCATTCGGCGCGAAACTATGGCTACACCTTC
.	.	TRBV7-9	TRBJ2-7	CASSLFLANSYEQYF	TGTGCCAGCAGCTTGTTCCTGGCCAACAGCTACGAGCAGTACTTC
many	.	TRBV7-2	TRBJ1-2	CASSPGGSAYGYTF	TGTGCCAGCAGCCCAGGCGGGTCGGCCTATGGCTACACCTTC
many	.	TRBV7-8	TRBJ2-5	CASSLGVGGPQETQYF	TGTGCCAGCAGCTTAGGGGTTGGGGGGCCCCAAGAGACCCAGTACTTC
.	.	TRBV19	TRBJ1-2	CASSIQVYGYTF	TGTGCCAGTAGTATCCAGGTCTATGGCTACACCTTC
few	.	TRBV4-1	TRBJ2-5	CASSQVGAGETQYF	TGTGCCAGCAGCCAAGTGGGGGCCGGGGAGACCCAGTACTTC
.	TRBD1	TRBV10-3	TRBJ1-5	CASLPTGINQPQHF	TGTGCCAGCCTCCCGACAGGGATCAATCAGCCCCAGCATTTT
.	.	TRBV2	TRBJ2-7	CASRGQGYEQCF	TGTGCCAGCAGGGGGCAGGGCTACGAGCAGTGCTTC
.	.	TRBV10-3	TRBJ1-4	CAISERGGKEKLFF	TGTGCCATCAGTGAGAGGGGAGGAAAGGAAAAACTGTTTTTT
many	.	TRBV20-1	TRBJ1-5	CSVQWGGSGNQPQHF	TGCAGTGTCCAGTGGGGGGGCTCGGGCAATCAGCCCCAGCATTTT
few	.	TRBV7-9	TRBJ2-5	CASSLERGPWETQYF	TGTGCCAGCAGCTTAGAAAGGGGACCGTGGGAGACCCAGTACTTC
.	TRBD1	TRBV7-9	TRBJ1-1	CASSLKAADRGRWDTEAFF	TGTGCCAGCAGCTTAAAGGCGGCGGACAGGGGGCGTTGGGACACTGAAGCTTTCTTT
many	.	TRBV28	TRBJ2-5	CASSREYQETQYF	TGTGCCAGCAGTAGGGAGTACCAAGAGACCCAGTACTTC
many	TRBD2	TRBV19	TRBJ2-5	CASSLRTSGETQYF	TGTGCCAGTAGTCTACGGACTAGCGGAGAGACCCAGTACTTC
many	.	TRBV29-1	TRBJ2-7	CSVEGGVAGYEQYF	TGCAGCGTTGAAGGGGGGGTCGCTGGCTACGAGCAGTACTTC
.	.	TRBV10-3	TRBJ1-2	CASSELLGQDGYTF	TGTGCCAGCAGTGAATTGCTGGGGCAAGATGGCTACACCTTC
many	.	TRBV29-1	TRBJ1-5	CSVAVGFDQPQHF	TGCAGCGTTGCGGTCGGGTTTGATCAGCCCCAGCATTTT
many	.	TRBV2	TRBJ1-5	CASQAILLDQPQHF	TGTGCCAGTCAGGCCATCTTGTTGGATCAGCCCCAGCATTTT
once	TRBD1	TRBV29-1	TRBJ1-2	CSSDRGSYGYTF	TGCAGCTCGGACAGGGGTAGCTATGGCTACACCTTC
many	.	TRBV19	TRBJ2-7	CASSIAASREQYF	TGTGCCAGTAGTATAGCCGCGAGCCGCGAGCAGTACTTC
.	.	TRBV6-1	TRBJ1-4	CASTGSANEKLFF	TGTGCCAGTACAGGGTCAGCTAATGAAAAACTGTTTTTT
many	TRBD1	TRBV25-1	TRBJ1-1	CASSATGPDTEAFF	TGTGCCAGCAGTGCGACAGGGCCCGACACTGAAGCTTTCTTT
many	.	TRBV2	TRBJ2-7	CASSSGISYEQYF	TGTGCCAGCAGTAGCGGTATCTCCTACGAGCAGTACTTC
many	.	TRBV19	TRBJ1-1	CASTRFGKWTEAFF	TGTGCCAGTACGAGATTTGGGAAGTGGACTGAAGCTTTCTTT
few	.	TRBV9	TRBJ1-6	CASSGNDISGADSPLHF	TGTGCCAGCAGTGGCAACGATATCAGCGGCGCGGATTCACCCCTCCACTTT
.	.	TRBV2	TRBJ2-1	CASSDPAREGTQFF	TGCGCCAGCAGTGACCCTGCCCGCGAAGGGACCCAGTTCTTC
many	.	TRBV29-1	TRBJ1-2	CSALRDLGGYTF	TGCAGCGCGCTAAGGGACTTGGGTGGCTACACCTTC
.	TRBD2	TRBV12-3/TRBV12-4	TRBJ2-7	CASSGTSGRDEVQYF	TGTGCCAGCAGTGGGACTAGCGGGAGGGATGAAGTGCAGTACTTC
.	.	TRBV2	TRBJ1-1	CASSDAAEALF	TGTGCCAGCAGCGACGCGGCTGAAGCTCTCTTT
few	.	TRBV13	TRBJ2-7	CASSHQGRLYEQYF	TGTGCCAGCAGCCACCAAGGTAGGCTCTACGAGCAGTACTTC